The 8 T cell receptor beta chains below all came from one sample that was sequenced in a study of T cell clonotyping in hematopoietic cell transplantation. Data came from immunoSEQ multiplex PCR; TCRdb stores just in-frame clones and leaves some out. The repertoire holds several thousand clones, just over 90% seen once, with around 4.5% in the top ten. The sample in question was PBMCs, obtained 180 days after allogeneic stem cell transplant. Receptors were obtained from a female patient aged 50-59 years who had an allogeneic stem cell transplant from an unrelated donor, so the T cells may come from the graft donor. Some clones in this sample may be carry-over from other donors' samples.

The chain carries TRBV4-1 and TRBJ1-4; TRBD1 might be the D (5 bases). Germline V gives CDR1 MGHRA, CDR2 YSYEKL. The V end was cut by 4 bases, the J end by 15 bases, with 24 bases between. The CDR3 runs 15 residues. The CDR3, as DNA: TGCGCCAGCAGCCCTTCCGGGGCCCCTTTCTTAAGGATGTTTTTT. This translates into CASSPSGAPFLRMFF.

A note on this clone: Other DNA sequences of this sample code for an identical CDR3. The genes are TRBV19 and TRBJ1-1; no clear D. This CDR3 has 14 amino acids. Trimming took 1 base from V and 2 from J, leaving 8 bases between them. Germline-derived CDR1 and CDR2 are LNHDA and SQIVND (reference sequence). The CDR3 region is CASSIVWGNTEAFF. The CDR3 coding sequence is TGTGCCAGTAGTATAGTGTGGGGAAACACTGAAGCTTTCTTT.

The CDR3 loop is CASSPGTGATGELFF. DNA for the CDR3: TGTGCCAGCAGCCCCGGGACAGGGGCCACCGGGGAGCTGTTTTTT. The rearrangement joins TRBV7-9 to TRBJ2-2; 10 nucleotides line up with TRBD1. In germline, CDR1 is SEHNR, CDR2 FQNEAQ (reference sequence). This CDR3 is built from 15 residues. V was clipped by 5 bases and J by 4 bases; unmatched bases: 4.

This sequence joins TRBV15 and TRBJ2-5; the match to TRBD2 covers 7 bases. CDR3 length: 15 residues. Germline-derived CDR1 and CDR2 are LNHNV and YYDKDF (reference sequence). After removal of 0 bases from V and 5 bases from J, the junction contained 6 bases not matched to a gene. The CDR3 reads CATSREGVGGETQYF. The CDR3 region has the DNA TGTGCCACCAGCAGAGAGGGGGTGGGAGGGGAGACCCAGTACTTC. Looking up the rest from reference TRBV15 and TRBJ2-5 gives the full variable domain: DAMVIQNPRYQVTQFGKPVTLSCSQTLNHNVMYWYQQKSSQAPKLLFHYYDKDFNNEADTPDNFQSRRPNTSFCFLDIRSPGLGDTAMYLCATSREGVGGETQYFGPGTRLLVL.

The chain carries TRBV6-1 and TRBJ1-1; 7 nucleotides line up with TRBD1. The CDR3 is 15 amino acids. The V segment lost 4 bases and the J segment 5 bases; nucleotides outside the gene matches: 10. Germline-derived CDR1 and CDR2 are MNHNS and SASEGT. For the CDR3, the DNA is TGTGCCAGCAGTGCCCGACAGGGAGGAAAAACTGAAGCTTTCTTT. Translating gives CASSARQGGKTEAFF.

The chain joins TRBV5-4 to TRBJ2-3; D not resolved. V was shortened by 1 base and J by 2 bases, with 11 bases between the two germline ends. CDR1 and CDR2 from the germline V gene are SGHNT and YYREEE (reference sequence). This CDR3 region has 15 residues. The CDR3 DNA is TGTGCCAGCAGCTTGTCGGTAGCCCACACAGATACGCAGTATTTT. Residues: CASSLSVAHTDTQYF. Filled out from reference TRBV5-4 and TRBJ2-3, the complete variable domain reads ETGVTQSPTHLIKTRGQQVTLRCSSQSGHNTVSWYQQALGQGPQFIFQYYREEENGRGNFPPRFSGLQFPNYSSELNVNALELDDSALYLCASSLSVAHTDTQYFGPGTRLTVL.

This clone was seen a single time. The V gene is TRBV5-4, the J gene TRBJ1-1; D gene uncertain. Trimming pared 2 bases from V and 0 bases from J, leaving 5 bases between. Per germline, CDR1 SGHNT and CDR2 YYREEE (reference sequence). CDR3 length: 13 residues. The CDR3 protein is CASSLEMNTEAFF. In DNA form, the CDR3 reads TGTGCCAGCAGCTTAGAAATGAACACTGAAGCTTTCTTT.

The J gene is TRBJ1-6, the V gene TRBV14; possibly TRBD1 for D (5 bases). V was clipped by 1 base and J by 5 bases, with 9 bases between them. The CDR3 extends over 15 amino acids. Germline CDR1 SGHDN, CDR2 FVKESK. The CDR3 DNA sequence: TGTGCCAGCAGCCAAGGACAGAGACATAATTCACCCCTCCACTTT. It encodes CASSQGQRHNSPLHF.